Given below is one T cell receptor beta chain in context. Its antigen is as yet unknown. Isolation of total RNA was performed on whole blood, with no prior T cell sorting. The germline CDR1 and CDR2 sequences are SGHKS and YYEKEE (reference sequence). The CDR3 spans 16 residues. The record originates from a study of monozygotic twins with inflammatory bowel disease. Researchers used template switching to add UMIs featuring a 6-nucleotide sample barcode. Reanalyzing the 5' RACE reads, TCRdb keeps one entry per CDR3 protein, without DNA. The sample holds 420,000 or so distinct CDR3 sequences. Whole-study results and caveats: TCRbeta inverse Simpson diversity was decreased in IBD patients versus healthy co-twins. IBD patients share fewer clonotypes with other people than healthy twins do, especially with disease activity.

The V and J genes are TRBV5-5 and TRBJ2-5; checking the TCRdb D call of TRBD2 is not possible without DNA. This receptor was identified in a human donor with ulcerative colitis or Crohn's disease, or a healthy co-twin of an affected twin (not recorded which). Sequencing was performed on blood. The CDR3 spells CASSPGLAGVGETQYF.